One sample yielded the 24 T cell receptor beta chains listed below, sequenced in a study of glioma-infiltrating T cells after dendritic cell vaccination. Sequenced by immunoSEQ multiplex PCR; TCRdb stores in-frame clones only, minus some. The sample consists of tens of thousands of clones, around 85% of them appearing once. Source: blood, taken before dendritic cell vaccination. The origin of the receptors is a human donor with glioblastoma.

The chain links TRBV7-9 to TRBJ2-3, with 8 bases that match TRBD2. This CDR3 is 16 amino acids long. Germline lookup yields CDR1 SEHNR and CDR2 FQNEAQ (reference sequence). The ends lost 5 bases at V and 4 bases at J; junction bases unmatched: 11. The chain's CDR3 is CASSPRGAGGSDTQYF. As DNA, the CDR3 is TGTGCCAGCAGCCCCCGGGGGGCGGGGGGTTCAGATACGCAGTATTTT.

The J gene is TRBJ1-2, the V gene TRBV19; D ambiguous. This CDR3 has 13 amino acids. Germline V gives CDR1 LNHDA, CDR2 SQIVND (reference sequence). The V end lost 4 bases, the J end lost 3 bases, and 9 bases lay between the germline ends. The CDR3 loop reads CASSTTLYYGYTF. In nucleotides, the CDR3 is TGTGCCAGTAGTACTACGTTGTACTATGGCTACACCTTC.

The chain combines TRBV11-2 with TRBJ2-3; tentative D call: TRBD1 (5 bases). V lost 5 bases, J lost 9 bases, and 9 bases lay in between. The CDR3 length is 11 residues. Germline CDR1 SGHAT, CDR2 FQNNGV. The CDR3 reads CASSQGTTQYF. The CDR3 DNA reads TGTGCCAGCAGCCAGGGTACCACGCAGTATTTT. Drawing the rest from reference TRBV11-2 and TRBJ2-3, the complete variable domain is EAGVAQSPRYKIIEKRQSVAFWCNPISGHATLYWYQQILGQGPKLLIQFQNNGVVDDSQLPKDRFSAERLKGVDSTLKIQPAKLEDSAVYLCASSQGTTQYFGPGTRLTVL.

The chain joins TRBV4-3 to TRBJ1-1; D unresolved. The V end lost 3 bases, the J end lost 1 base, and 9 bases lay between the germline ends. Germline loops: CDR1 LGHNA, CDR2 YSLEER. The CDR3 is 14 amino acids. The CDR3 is CASSHMQANTEAFF. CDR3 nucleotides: TGCGCCAGCAGCCATATGCAGGCGAACACTGAAGCTTTCTTT.

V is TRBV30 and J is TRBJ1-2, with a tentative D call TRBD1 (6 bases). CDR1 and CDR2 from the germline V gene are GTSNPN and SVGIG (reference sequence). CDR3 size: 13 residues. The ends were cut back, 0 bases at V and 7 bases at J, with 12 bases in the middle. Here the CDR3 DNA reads TGTGCCTGGAGTGTACAGGGTATAGGTGGCTACACCTTC. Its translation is CAWSVQGIGGYTF.

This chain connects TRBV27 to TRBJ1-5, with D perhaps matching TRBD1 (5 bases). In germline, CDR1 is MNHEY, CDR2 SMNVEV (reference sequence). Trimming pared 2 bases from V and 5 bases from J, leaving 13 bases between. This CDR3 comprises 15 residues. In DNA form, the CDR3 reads TGTGCCAGCAGTTTACTGGCAGGGATCGATCAGCCCCAGCATTTT. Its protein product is CASSLLAGIDQPQHF.

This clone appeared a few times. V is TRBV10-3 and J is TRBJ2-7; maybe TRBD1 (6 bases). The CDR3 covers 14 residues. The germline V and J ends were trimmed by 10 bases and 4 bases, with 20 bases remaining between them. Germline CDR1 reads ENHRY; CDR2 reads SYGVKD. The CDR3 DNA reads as TGTGCCACCGCCTTTGCCCGTAGGGGGTACGAGCAGTACTTC. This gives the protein CATAFARRGYEQYF.

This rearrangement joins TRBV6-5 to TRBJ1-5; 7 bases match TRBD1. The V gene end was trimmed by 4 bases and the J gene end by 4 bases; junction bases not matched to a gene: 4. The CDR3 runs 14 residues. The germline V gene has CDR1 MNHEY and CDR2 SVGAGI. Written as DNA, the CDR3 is TGTGCCAGCAGTTTTGCAGGGGGGAATCAGCCCCAGCATTTT. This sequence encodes CASSFAGGNQPQHF.

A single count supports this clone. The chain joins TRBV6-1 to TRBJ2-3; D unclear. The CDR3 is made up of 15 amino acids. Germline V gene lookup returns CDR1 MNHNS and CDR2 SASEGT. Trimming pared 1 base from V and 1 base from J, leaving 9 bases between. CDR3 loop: CASSEGGSRTDTQYF. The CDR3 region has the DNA TGTGCCAGCAGTGAAGGCGGATCTCGCACAGATACGCAGTATTTT.

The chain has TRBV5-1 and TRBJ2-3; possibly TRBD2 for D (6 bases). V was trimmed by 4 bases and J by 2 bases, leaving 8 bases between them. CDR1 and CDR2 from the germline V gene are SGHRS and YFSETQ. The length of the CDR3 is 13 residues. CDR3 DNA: TGCGCCAGCAGCGCGGGGATCACAGATACGCAGTATTTT. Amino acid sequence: CASSAGITDTQYF.

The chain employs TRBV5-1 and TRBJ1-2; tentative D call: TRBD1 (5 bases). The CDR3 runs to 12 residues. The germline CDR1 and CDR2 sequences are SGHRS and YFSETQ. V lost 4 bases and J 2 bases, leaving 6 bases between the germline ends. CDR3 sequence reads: CASSGGNYGYTF. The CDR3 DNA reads TGCGCCAGCAGCGGGGGGAACTATGGCTACACCTTC.

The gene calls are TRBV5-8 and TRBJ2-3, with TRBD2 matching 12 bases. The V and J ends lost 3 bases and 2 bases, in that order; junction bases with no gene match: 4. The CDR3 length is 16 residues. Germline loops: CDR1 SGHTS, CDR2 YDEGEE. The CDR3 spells CASSSGLAGPTDTQYF. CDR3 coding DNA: TGTGCCAGCAGCTCTGGACTAGCGGGACCCACAGATACGCAGTATTTT.

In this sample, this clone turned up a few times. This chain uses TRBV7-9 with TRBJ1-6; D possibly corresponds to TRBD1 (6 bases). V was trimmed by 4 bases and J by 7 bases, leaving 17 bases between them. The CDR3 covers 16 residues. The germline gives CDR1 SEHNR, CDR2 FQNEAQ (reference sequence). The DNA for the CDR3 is TGTGCCAGCAGCTATGACAGGCCCGGGGGGAATTCACCCCTCCACTTT. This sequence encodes CASSYDRPGGNSPLHF. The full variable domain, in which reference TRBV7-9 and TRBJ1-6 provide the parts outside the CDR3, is DTGVSQNPRHKITKRGQNVTFRCDPISEHNRLYWYRQTLGQGPEFLTYFQNEAQLEKSRLLSDRFSAERPKGSFSTLEIQRTEQGDSAMYLCASSYDRPGGNSPLHFGNGTRLTVT.

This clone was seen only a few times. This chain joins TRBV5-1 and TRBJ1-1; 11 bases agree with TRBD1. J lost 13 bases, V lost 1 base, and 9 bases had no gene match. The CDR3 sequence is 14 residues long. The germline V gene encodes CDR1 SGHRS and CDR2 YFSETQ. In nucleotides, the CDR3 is TGCGCCAGCAGCTTGATTGGACAGGGGGCGAGTGGTTTCTTT. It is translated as CASSLIGQGASGFF. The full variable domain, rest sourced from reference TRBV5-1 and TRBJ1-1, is KAGVTQTPRYLIKTRGQQVTLSCSPISGHRSVSWYQQTPGQGLQFLFEYFSETQRNKGNFPGRFSGRQFSNSRSEMNVSTLELGDSALYLCASSLIGQGASGFFGQGTRLTVV.

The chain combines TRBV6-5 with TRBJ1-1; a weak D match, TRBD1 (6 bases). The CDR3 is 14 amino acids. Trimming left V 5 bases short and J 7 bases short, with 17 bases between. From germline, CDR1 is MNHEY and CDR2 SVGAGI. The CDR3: CASSLVGTSDEAFF. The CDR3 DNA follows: TGTGCCAGCAGTCTCGTCGGGACAAGCGATGAAGCTTTCTTT.

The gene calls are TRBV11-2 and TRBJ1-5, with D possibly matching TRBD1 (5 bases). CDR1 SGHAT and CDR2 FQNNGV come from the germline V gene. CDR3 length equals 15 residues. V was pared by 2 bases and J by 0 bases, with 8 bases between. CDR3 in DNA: TGTGCCAGCAGCTTAAGGGGATATAGCAATCAGCCCCAGCATTTT. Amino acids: CASSLRGYSNQPQHF.

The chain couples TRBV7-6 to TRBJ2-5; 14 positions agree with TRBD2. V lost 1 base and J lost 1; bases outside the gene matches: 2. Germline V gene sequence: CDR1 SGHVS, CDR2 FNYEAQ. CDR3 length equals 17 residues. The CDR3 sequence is CASSLGTSGGFQETQYF. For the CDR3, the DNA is TGTGCCAGCAGCTTAGGGACTAGCGGGGGGTTCCAAGAGACCCAGTACTTC.

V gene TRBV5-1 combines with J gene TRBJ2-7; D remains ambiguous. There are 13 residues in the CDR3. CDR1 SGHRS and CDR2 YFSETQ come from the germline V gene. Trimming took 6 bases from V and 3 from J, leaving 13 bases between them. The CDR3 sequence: CASKPLSGYEQYF. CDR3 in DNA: TGCGCCAGCAAGCCGCTGTCAGGCTACGAGCAGTACTTC.

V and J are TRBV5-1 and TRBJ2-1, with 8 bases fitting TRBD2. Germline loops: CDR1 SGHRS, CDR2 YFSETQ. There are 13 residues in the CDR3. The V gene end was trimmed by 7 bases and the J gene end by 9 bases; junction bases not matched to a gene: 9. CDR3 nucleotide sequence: TGCGCCAGCGGAGCGGGAGTTTTGGGTGAGCAGTTCTTC. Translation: CASGAGVLGEQFF. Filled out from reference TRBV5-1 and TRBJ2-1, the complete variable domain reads KAGVTQTPRYLIKTRGQQVTLSCSPISGHRSVSWYQQTPGQGLQFLFEYFSETQRNKGNFPGRFSGRQFSNSRSEMNVSTLELGDSALYLCASGAGVLGEQFFGPGTRLTVL.

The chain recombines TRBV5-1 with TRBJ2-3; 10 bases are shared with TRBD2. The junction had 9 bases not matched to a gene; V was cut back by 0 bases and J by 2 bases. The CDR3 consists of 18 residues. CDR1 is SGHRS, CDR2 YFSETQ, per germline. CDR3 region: CASSLEVSSGGVTDTQYF. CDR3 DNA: TGCGCCAGCAGCTTGGAAGTGTCTAGCGGGGGAGTCACAGATACGCAGTATTTT.

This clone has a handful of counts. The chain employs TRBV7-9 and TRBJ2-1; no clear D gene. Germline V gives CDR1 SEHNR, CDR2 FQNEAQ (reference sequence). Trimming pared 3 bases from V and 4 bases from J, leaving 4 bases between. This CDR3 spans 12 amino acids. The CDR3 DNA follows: TGTGCCAGCAGCTTCGGGTACAATGAGCAGTTCTTC. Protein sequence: CASSFGYNEQFF.

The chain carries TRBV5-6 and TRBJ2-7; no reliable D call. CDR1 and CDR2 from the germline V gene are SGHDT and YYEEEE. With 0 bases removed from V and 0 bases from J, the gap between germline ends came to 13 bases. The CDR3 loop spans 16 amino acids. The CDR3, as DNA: TGTGCCAGCAGCTTGGTGGGCGTAAGAAGCTCCTACGAGCAGTACTTC. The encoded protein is CASSLVGVRSSYEQYF. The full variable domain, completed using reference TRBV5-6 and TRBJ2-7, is DAGVTQSPTHLIKTRGQQVTLRCSPKSGHDTVSWYQQALGQGPQFIFQYYEEEERQRGNFPDRFSGHQFPNYSSELNVNALLLGDSALYLCASSLVGVRSSYEQYFGPGTRLTVT.

Here the CDR3 reads CAFSGSSGQPQHF. CDR3 DNA sequence: TGTGCCTTCTCAGGTTCTTCTGGGCAGCCCCAGCATTTT. The V call is TRBV30, the J call TRBJ1-5, with no clear D. Germline CDR1 reads GTSNPN; CDR2 reads SVGIG (reference sequence). The CDR3 extends over 13 amino acids. V lost 7 bases to trimming and J lost 7 bases, with 17 bases between them.

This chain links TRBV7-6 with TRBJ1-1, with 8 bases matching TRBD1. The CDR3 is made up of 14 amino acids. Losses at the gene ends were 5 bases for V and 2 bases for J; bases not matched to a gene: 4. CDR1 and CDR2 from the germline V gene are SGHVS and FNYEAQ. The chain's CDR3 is CASSTGTGNTEAFF. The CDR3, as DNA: TGTGCCAGCAGCACCGGGACAGGCAACACTGAAGCTTTCTTT.